Below, 16 T cell receptor beta chains from the same sample are listed, as sequenced in a study of PD-1 blockade in classical Hodgkin lymphoma. Time point described: cycle 4 day 1 (C4D1), after five to seven weeks of nivolumab. No patient escaped relapse after autologous stem cell transplantation, and brentuximab vedotin exposure varied. Here immunoSEQ multiplex PCR was the method, and the copy in TCRdb shows in-frame clones only, minus some. This sample has about 64,000 clones; around 90% occur once, and the top ten carry around 10%. The sequences come from peripheral blood mononuclear cells (PBMCs), collected before the fourth cycle of nivolumab. All receptors come from a human donor with classical Hodgkin lymphoma.

The V call is TRBV27, the J call TRBJ2-5, with a possible D match to TRBD2 (6 bases). The ends were cut back, 1 base at V and 1 base at J, with 16 bases in the middle. CDR3 size: 17 residues. The germline CDR1 and CDR2 sequences are MNHEY and SMNVEV (reference sequence). The CDR3 coding sequence is TGTGCCAGCAGTTTATATGCGGGAAGATATATCCAAGAGACCCAGTACTTC. The encoded protein is CASSLYAGRYIQETQYF.

This chain connects TRBV4-1 to TRBJ1-5; D unresolved. The CDR3 is 16 amino acids. Trimming removed 0 bases from V and 5 bases from J, with 14 bases in between. The germline gives CDR1 MGHRA, CDR2 YSYEKL. The CDR3 loop reads CASSQEWAKSDQPQHF. CDR3 sequence (DNA): TGCGCCAGCAGCCAAGAATGGGCAAAATCAGATCAGCCCCAGCATTTT.

This clone was seen once. CDR3 bases: TGTGCCAGCAGCTTAGAGTATAGCAATCAGCCCCAGCATTTT. Encoded protein: CASSLEYSNQPQHF. This chain uses TRBV5-5 with TRBJ1-5; D is uncertain. The V end lost 2 bases, the J end lost 0 bases, and 6 bases lay between the germline ends. The CDR3 consists of 14 residues. Germline CDR1 and CDR2: SGHKS and YYEKEE (reference sequence).

The CDR3 nucleotides are TGTGCCATCAGTGGGGGGCGAGGGGGCGATTACGAGCAGTACTTC. This encodes CAISGGRGGDYEQYF. This chain joins TRBV10-3 and TRBJ2-7; 7 bases fit TRBD1. Germline V CDR1 and CDR2: ENHRY, SYGVKD. With 4 bases clipped from V and 4 bases from J, the junction kept 10 bases outside the gene matches. This CDR3 has 15 amino acids.

This sequence joins TRBV27 and TRBJ1-2; D unclear. Germline V gives CDR1 MNHEY, CDR2 SMNVEV (reference sequence). V lost 5 bases, J lost 4 bases, and 14 bases lay in between. The length of the CDR3 is 14 residues. In nucleotides, the CDR3 is TGTGCCAGCAGTCCGGCAACAATATTCTATGGCTACACCTTC. Translation gives CASSPATIFYGYTF.

V gene TRBV5-4 combines with J gene TRBJ1-2; D possibly corresponds to TRBD1 (6 bases). Trimming removed 7 bases at V and 4 bases at J, with 14 bases between. Germline V gene data show CDR1 as SGHNT and CDR2 as YYREEE (reference sequence). This CDR3 has 13 amino acids. CDR3 protein: CASLTGGSYGYTF. The CDR3 coding sequence is TGTGCCAGCTTAACGGGGGGCAGCTATGGCTACACCTTC.

The J gene is TRBJ1-1, the V gene TRBV10-1; D not resolved. Trimming shortened V by 3 bases and J by 6 bases, and 11 bases separated the two germline ends. Germline V gene sequence: CDR1 WNHNN, CDR2 SYGVQD (reference sequence). The CDR3 covers 13 residues. CDR3 in amino acids: CASSDTGRSEAFF. CDR3 nucleotide sequence: TGCGCCAGCAGTGATACGGGGAGGTCTGAAGCTTTCTTT.

Within the sample, this clone is medium-sized (0.01 to 0.1%). The chain uses TRBV5-1 and TRBJ2-7, with TRBD1 matching over 9 bases. This CDR3 is built from 14 residues. From germline, CDR1 is SGHRS and CDR2 YFSETQ. V lost 0 bases and J lost 5; bases outside the gene matches: 3. The CDR3 loop reads CASSLGDRVNEQYF. DNA for the CDR3: TGCGCCAGCAGCTTGGGGGACAGGGTCAACGAGCAGTACTTC.

The chain employs TRBV7-9 and TRBJ2-3, with TRBD2 as a possible D gene (6 bases). Germline V gene data show CDR1 as SEHNR and CDR2 as FQNEAQ (reference sequence). CDR3 length equals 11 residues. Trimming shortened V by 2 bases and J by 14 bases, and 11 bases separated the two germline ends. CDR3 region: CASSLTQEGYF. CDR3 in DNA: TGTGCCAGCAGCTTAACACAGGAGGGGTATTTT.

V and J are TRBV6-1 and TRBJ1-2; D remains unclear. Deletions cut 4 bases from V and 4 bases from J, with 25 bases between. The germline CDR1 and CDR2 sequences are MNHNS and SASEGT. The length of the CDR3 is 18 residues. CDR3: CASSGRRRRESELYGYTF. The DNA for the CDR3 is TGTGCCAGCAGTGGGCGTCGCCGCCGGGAGAGTGAACTCTATGGCTACACCTTC.

This clone was found once. V is TRBV12-5 and J is TRBJ1-4; D perhaps matches TRBD1 (5 bases). The germline V gene encodes CDR1 LGHNT and CDR2 FRNRAP. The V and J ends lost 0 bases and 0 bases respectively, with 23 bases between them. The CDR3 contains 21 residues. The CDR3 sequence is CASGLVTRGLLYDPTNEKLFF. The DNA of the CDR3 is TGTGCTAGTGGTTTGGTAACTAGGGGACTCCTCTACGATCCAACTAATGAAAAACTGTTTTTT.

V is TRBV27 and J is TRBJ2-1; D not resolved. CDR1 is MNHEY, CDR2 SMNVEV, per germline (reference sequence). The CDR3 runs to 12 residues. Deletions cut 2 bases from V and 6 bases from J, with 5 bases between. As DNA, the CDR3 is TGTGCCAGCAGTTTAAGGGCCAATGAGCAGTTCTTC. Protein sequence: CASSLRANEQFF.

The rearrangement uses TRBV7-6 and TRBJ2-3, with TRBD2 identical over 12 bases. Germline loops: CDR1 SGHVS, CDR2 FNYEAQ. J gave up 1 base and V 5 bases, and 1 base lay outside the gene matches. This CDR3 is built from 15 residues. The CDR3 region is CASSASGGGTDTQYF. CDR3 nucleotide sequence: TGTGCCAGCAGCGCTAGCGGGGGGGGCACAGATACGCAGTATTTT.

V usage is TRBV7-8 and J usage is TRBJ1-1, with D uncertain. Germline values: CDR1 SGHVS, CDR2 FQNEAQ. This CDR3 is 14 amino acids long. Trimming stripped 6 bases from V and 2 bases from J, with 13 bases between. The CDR3 loop reads CASRSVWGNTEAFF. The CDR3 DNA follows: TGTGCCAGCAGGTCCGTGTGGGGAAACACTGAAGCTTTCTTT.

CDR3 nucleotides: TGTGCCAGCAGCTCGATGCCGGTACAGCCCCAGCATTTT. This sequence encodes CASSSMPVQPQHF. The gene calls are TRBV7-2 and TRBJ1-5; D remains ambiguous. The CDR3 spans 13 residues. The germline V gene encodes CDR1 SGHTA and CDR2 FQGNSA. Trimming cost V 4 bases and J 7 bases, with 11 bases left between them.

This clone was picked up one time. The chain combines TRBV6-5 with TRBJ2-2; unclear D gene. The germline V and J ends were trimmed by 0 bases and 4 bases, with 6 bases remaining between them. Germline lookup yields CDR1 MNHEY and CDR2 SVGAGI. CDR3 length equals 14 residues. The CDR3 coding sequence is TGTGCCAGCAGTTACTCCCGGCCCACCGGGGAGCTGTTTTTT. As protein: CASSYSRPTGELFF.